This T cell receptor beta chain was documented in a study of control samples from healthy donors and cancer patients. Sequencing used immunoSEQ multiplex PCR; TCRdb keeps in-frame clones, though not all of them. This table has 150,000 to 200,000 clones, under 95% appearing once. Per germline, CDR1 SGHTS and CDR2 YDEGEE. V dropped 4 bases and J dropped 0; count of bases not matched to a gene: 8. CDR3 size: 18 residues. The sequence derives from a woman aged 18-29 years in good health. The chain joins TRBV5-8 to TRBJ2-6; 9 bases align to TRBD1. The sample was blood. The CDR3 sequence is CASSHSGQGISGANVLTF. The CDR3 DNA reads TGTGCCAGCAGCCACTCGGGACAGGGTATCTCTGGGGCCAACGTCCTGACTTTC.